A single sample is the source of the 10 T cell receptor beta chains below, sequenced in a study of blood T cell repertoires in COVID-19. Sequencing used immunoSEQ multiplex PCR; TCRdb keeps in-frame clones, though not all of them. The sample has 350,000 to 550,000 clones, around 88% seen once; the top ten hold about 4.3%. The material sequenced was peripheral blood. The receptor source for this set is a woman in her thirties with acute or convalescent COVID-19.

V usage is TRBV27 and J usage is TRBJ2-1; 7 positions agree with TRBD1. V shed 5 bases, J shed 8 bases, and the junction held 9 bases outside the gene matches. Germline assignment: CDR1 MNHEY and CDR2 SMNVEV (reference sequence). This CDR3 region has 14 residues. The CDR3, as DNA: TGTGCCAGCAGTCGGGCAGGGGGTGGCTATGAGCAGTTCTTC. It encodes CASSRAGGGYEQFF.

The chain joins TRBV24-1 to TRBJ2-1; 8 bases are a match to TRBD2. The CDR3 length is 14 residues. From germline, CDR1 is KGHDR and CDR2 SFDVKD. V was clipped by 7 bases and J by 0 bases; unmatched bases: 1. CDR3 DNA sequence: TGTGCCACCAGCGGGGGGGCCTCCTACAATGAGCAGTTCTTC. As protein: CATSGGASYNEQFF.

The chain uses TRBV30 and TRBJ1-6; 9 bases agree with TRBD1. The V gene end was trimmed by 1 base and the J gene end by 2 bases; junction bases not matched to a gene: 3. Germline CDR1 and CDR2: GTSNPN and SVGIG (reference sequence). The CDR3 covers 16 residues. CDR3 sequence: CAWSDRGLPYNSPLHF. CDR3 DNA: TGTGCCTGGAGTGACAGGGGGCTACCCTATAATTCACCCCTCCACTTT.

This sequence joins TRBV28 and TRBJ1-3; TRBD1 matches at 7 bases. CDR1 and CDR2 (germline): MDHEN, SYDVKM. CDR3 length: 17 residues. Losses at the gene ends were 3 bases for V and 0 bases for J; bases not matched to a gene: 8. The CDR3 region is CASSFLGQANSGNTIYF. The CDR3 DNA reads as TGTGCCAGCAGTTTTTTAGGACAGGCGAACTCTGGAAACACCATATATTTT.

The chain employs TRBV6-5 and TRBJ1-3; D is perhaps TRBD1 (5 bases). Trimming took off 5 bases at V and 1 base at J, with 9 bases between the two ends. CDR3 length equals 14 residues. The germline V gene has CDR1 MNHEY and CDR2 SVGAGI. The CDR3 DNA reads TGTGCCAGCAGTCCAGGACAATCTGGAAACACCATATATTTT. The encoded protein is CASSPGQSGNTIYF.

The chain recombines TRBV7-8 with TRBJ1-2; a weak D match, TRBD1 (5 bases). Trimming took 1 base from V and 7 from J, leaving 7 bases between them. Germline assignment: CDR1 SGHVS and CDR2 FQNEAQ. CDR3 length: 12 residues. CDR3: CASSLGGGGYTF. DNA for the CDR3: TGTGCCAGCAGCTTAGGGGGGGGTGGCTACACCTTC.

The chain uses TRBV7-8 and TRBJ2-1; D possibly corresponds to TRBD1 (6 bases). CDR3 length: 12 residues. CDR1 is SGHVS, CDR2 FQNEAQ, per germline. The V gene lost 5 bases and the J gene lost 7 bases, with 9 bases spanning the gap. The CDR3 sequence is CASSPGQNEQFF. CDR3 nucleotide sequence: TGTGCCAGCAGCCCAGGACAGAATGAGCAGTTCTTC.

The chain combines TRBV5-1 with TRBJ1-1; possible D gene TRBD1, 5 bases. Germline V gene data show CDR1 as SGHRS and CDR2 as YFSETQ. Deletions cut 4 bases from V and 2 bases from J, with 15 bases between. The CDR3 spans 15 residues. The CDR3 nucleotides read TGCGCCAGCAGCCCCGGGGGGGGGAGAAACACTGAAGCTTTCTTT. As protein: CASSPGGGRNTEAFF. The entire variable domain, with the rest obtained from reference TRBV5-1 and TRBJ1-1, is as follows: KAGVTQTPRYLIKTRGQQVTLSCSPISGHRSVSWYQQTPGQGLQFLFEYFSETQRNKGNFPGRFSGRQFSNSRSEMNVSTLELGDSALYLCASSPGGGRNTEAFFGQGTRLTVV.

CDR3 sequence: CASMGTDINQPQHF. CDR3 nucleotide sequence: TGTGCCAGCATGGGGACAGACATCAATCAGCCCCAGCATTTT. V gene TRBV6-5 combines with J gene TRBJ1-5; 7 nucleotides agree with TRBD1. The CDR3 loop spans 14 amino acids. Germline values: CDR1 MNHEY, CDR2 SVGAGI. After removal of 7 bases from V and 3 bases from J, the junction contained 6 bases not matched to a gene.

The genes are TRBV20-1 and TRBJ2-7; D remains ambiguous. V gave up 4 bases and J gave up 9 bases, with 13 bases separating them. The germline V gene has CDR1 DFQATT and CDR2 SNEGSKA (reference sequence). There are 11 residues in the CDR3. CDR3 sequence: CSAIPEMRQYF. The CDR3 DNA reads TGCAGTGCTATCCCTGAGATGCGGCAGTACTTC.